A single sample gave rise to the 6 T cell receptor beta chains below, sequenced in a study of T cell repertoires in cytomegalovirus infection. MiXCR, run by TCRdb on the reads, gives a single entry per CDR3 protein. The repertoire consists of roughly 920,000 distinct CDR3 sequences, with approximately 31% occurring once and the leading ten covering around an eighth. Their specific antigens are unknown. The starting material was cultured CD8+ T cells from PBMCs, obtained from culture after CMV antigen stimulation. These receptors originate from a human donor in good health (CMV status not recorded). Some clones in this sample may be carry-over from other donors' samples.

This clonotype occurred a few times. The V call is TRBV12-3 or TRBV12-4, the J call TRBJ1-4; weak D call: TRBD1 (5 bases). The CDR3 covers 18 residues. The V and J ends lost 3 bases and 3 bases respectively, with 20 bases between them. CDR3: CASSFLVEAGPSNEKLFF. In DNA, the CDR3 is TGTGCCAGCAGTTTTTTGGTTGAGGCAGGGCCATCTAATGAAAAACTGTTTTTT.

This clonotype has at least ten counts. This chain joins TRBV7-2 and TRBJ1-3; D call uncertain. CDR1 is SGHTA and CDR2 is FQGNSA in the germline V gene. Trimming stripped 3 bases from V and 4 bases from J, with 10 bases between. This CDR3 spans 14 amino acids. The CDR3 loop is CASSFTKTGNTIYF. In DNA, the CDR3 is TGTGCCAGCAGCTTCACAAAAACGGGAAACACCATATATTTT.

This clonotype was seen only a few times. The CDR3 spells CASSEGGSGTTDTQYF. In DNA, the CDR3 is TGTGCCAGCAGTGAGGGGGGCAGCGGAACCACAGATACGCAGTATTTT. The chain employs TRBV2 and TRBJ2-3; D might be TRBD1 or TRBD2, each matching 6 bases. The CDR3 loop spans 16 amino acids. V was clipped by 3 bases and J by 2 bases, with 15 bases between them. CDR1 and CDR2 (germline): SNHLY, FYNNEI. Together with reference TRBV2 and TRBJ2-3, the CDR3 gives the full variable domain: EPEVTQTPSHQVTQMGQEVILRCVPISNHLYFYWYRQILGQKVEFLVSFYNNEISEKSEIFDDQFSVERPDGSNFTLKIRSTKLEDSAMYFCASSEGGSGTTDTQYFGPGTRLTVL.

Only a few counts were recorded for this clonotype. This sequence joins TRBV7-9 and TRBJ1-2; 8 bases match TRBD1. Trimming took 5 bases from V and 7 from J; bases not matched to a gene: 12. Germline CDR1 and CDR2: SEHNR and FQNEAQ (reference sequence). CDR3 length: 15 residues. CDR3 nucleotides: TGTGCCAGCAGCCTCAAAGGACAGGGTTTGCGTGGCTACACCTTC. It codes for CASSLKGQGLRGYTF. The whole variable domain, remainder taken from reference TRBV7-9 and TRBJ1-2, is DTGVSQNPRHKITKRGQNVTFRCDPISEHNRLYWYRQTLGQGPEFLTYFQNEAQLEKSRLLSDRFSAERPKGSFSTLEIQRTEQGDSAMYLCASSLKGQGLRGYTFGSGTRLTVV.

This clonotype has a handful of counts. The chain uses TRBV6-2 or TRBV6-3 and TRBJ1-4; 8 nucleotides line up with TRBD1. Germline CDR1 and CDR2: MNHEY and SVGEGT. This CDR3 is built from 15 residues. Trimming took 2 bases from V and 8 from J; bases not matched to a gene: 7. The CDR3 reads CASSYGQGKAEKLFF. CDR3 sequence (DNA): TGTGCCAGCAGTTACGGACAGGGAAAAGCGGAAAAACTGTTTTTT.

The chain employs TRBV6-1 and TRBJ1-1; D uncertain. Germline loops: CDR1 MNHNS, CDR2 SASEGT. This CDR3 has 12 residues. The V end was cut by 0 bases, the J end by 3 bases, with 2 bases between. In DNA, the CDR3 is TGTGCCAGCAGTGAAGCGGACACTGAAGCTTTCTTT. Translation: CASSEADTEAFF.